The 16 T cell receptor beta chains below were found in one sample sequenced in a study of molecular identifiers for immune sequencing clone quantification. Using its own MiXCR run on the PCR reads, TCRdb lists one record per CDR3 protein. The sample holds some 590,000 distinct CDR3 sequences; about 25% are singletons and the top ten take 0.78%. The sample comprised naive CD8+ T cells from blood, with Jurkat cell RNA spiked in. Subset here: FACS-sorted CD8+CD4-CCR7+CD45RA+ naive T cells. Receptor source: a human donor in good health. Some libraries in this study had Jurkat cell RNA spiked in.

The rearrangement joins TRBV28 to TRBJ2-7; TRBD2 agrees at 8 bases. Germline values: CDR1 MDHEN, CDR2 SYDVKM. V shed 3 bases and J 4 bases; nucleotides not matched to a gene: 5. The CDR3 contains 14 residues. As DNA, the CDR3 is TGTGCCAGCAGTTTCACCGGACTAGCATACGAGCAGTACTTC. As protein: CASSFTGLAYEQYF.

This clonotype was picked up a small number of times. For the CDR3, the DNA is TGTGCCTGGAGTCTTGGACTTCCCTACGAGCAGTACTTC. Translation: CAWSLGLPYEQYF. The gene calls are TRBV30 and TRBJ2-7; D possibly corresponds to TRBD2 (5 bases). The V end lost 2 bases, the J end lost 2 bases, and 10 bases lay between the germline ends. CDR1 is GTSNPN, CDR2 SVGIG, per germline (reference sequence). This CDR3 region has 13 residues.

This sequence joins TRBV7-9 and TRBJ2-6; no firm D call. This CDR3 has 14 residues. Deletions cut 4 bases from V and 5 bases from J, with 9 bases between. The germline V gene encodes CDR1 SEHNR and CDR2 FQNEAQ (reference sequence). The CDR3, as DNA: TGTGCCAGCAGCTCGGTATCCAGGGCCAACGTCCTGACTTTC. Its translation is CASSSVSRANVLTF.

A remark on this clonotype: At one end the junction does not follow the germline gene, possibly because of a read error. The gene calls are TRBV4-1 and TRBJ2-7; D is possibly TRBD1 (6 bases). Germline lookup yields CDR1 MGHRA and CDR2 YSYEKL. The CDR3 has 14 amino acids. CDR3 residues: CARSQGPGVNEQYF. Here the CDR3 DNA reads TGCGCCCGCAGCCAAGGACCAGGGGTAAACGAGCAGTACTTC.

Remarks on this clonotype: One junction end does not reproduce the germline sequence, and a read error may be involved. The chain recombines TRBV12-3 or TRBV12-4 with TRBJ1-1; D remains ambiguous. This CDR3 is built from 14 residues. CDR3 in DNA: TGTGCCGGCAGCCCGGACGGTCTGAACACTGAAGCTTTCTTT. It encodes CAGSPDGLNTEAFF.

A few counts support this clonotype. The chain combines TRBV6-5 with TRBJ2-7; 9 bases agree with TRBD1. This CDR3 has 15 amino acids. CDR1 and CDR2 from the germline V gene are MNHEY and SVGAGI. V shed 0 bases and J 2 bases; nucleotides not matched to a gene: 2. The DNA for the CDR3 is TGTGCCAGCAGTTACTCCCGGACAGGGGCCTACGAGCAGTACTTC. It encodes CASSYSRTGAYEQYF.

This clonotype was counted between two and nine times. The chain is built from TRBV19 and TRBJ1-2, with D perhaps matching TRBD1 (6 bases). Germline CDR1 and CDR2: LNHDA and SQIVND (reference sequence). V was shortened by 7 bases and J by 4 bases, with 16 bases between the two germline ends. This CDR3 spans 14 amino acids. CDR3 residues: CASTLMTGGYGYTF. CDR3 sequence (DNA): TGTGCCAGTACCCTAATGACAGGCGGCTATGGCTACACCTTC.

The gene calls are TRBV19 and TRBJ2-7; 7 nucleotides align to TRBD2. CDR3 length: 15 amino acids. Trimming cost V 3 bases and J 5 bases; bases outside gene matches: 10. The germline CDR1 and CDR2 sequences are LNHDA and SQIVND (reference sequence). In DNA, the CDR3 is TGTGCCAGTAGTATCATGGGAGCGGGGCAGCACGAGCAGTACTTC. Encoded protein: CASSIMGAGQHEQYF. The entire variable domain, with the rest obtained from reference TRBV19 and TRBJ2-7, is as follows: DGGITQSPKYLFRKEGQNVTLSCEQNLNHDAMYWYRQDPGQGLRLIYYSQIVNDFQKGDIAEGYSVSREKKESFPLTVTSAQKNPTAFYLCASSIMGAGQHEQYFGPGTRLTVT.

This clonotype has just a few counts. The chain links TRBV5-6 to TRBJ2-2, with a weak D call TRBD2 (6 bases). Between the trimmed V and J ends, which lost 4 bases and 7 bases, there was a span of 17 bases. CDR1 and CDR2 (germline): SGHDT, YYEEEE. This CDR3 is 15 amino acids long. CDR3 sequence reads: CASSPPGGRDGELFF. In nucleotides, the CDR3 is TGTGCCAGCAGCCCCCCGGGCGGGCGGGACGGGGAGCTGTTTTTT.

Many counts were recorded for this clonotype. The rearrangement joins TRBV27 to TRBJ1-5; D remains unclear. Per the germline V gene, CDR1 is MNHEY and CDR2 is SMNVEV (reference sequence). The germline V and J ends were trimmed by 8 bases and 1 base, with 15 bases remaining between them. The CDR3 consists of 15 residues. The CDR3 DNA sequence: TGTGCCAGCGGAGACCCTTTCGGAAGCAATCAGCCCCAGCATTTT. This encodes CASGDPFGSNQPQHF.

At least ten counts were recorded for this clonotype. The rearrangement uses TRBV29-1 and TRBJ2-7; D might be TRBD2 (6 bases). This CDR3 is built from 14 residues. V was pared by 7 bases and J by 0 bases, with 16 bases between. CDR1 SQVTM and CDR2 ANQGSEA come from the germline V gene. The CDR3 region is CSARSGEISYEQYF. The DNA for the CDR3 is TGCAGCGCCCGTAGCGGCGAAATCTCCTACGAGCAGTACTTC.

This clonotype has ten or more counts. The chain couples TRBV6-1 to TRBJ2-3; D is possibly TRBD1 (5 bases). V was shortened by 3 bases and J by 4 bases, with 8 bases between the two germline ends. The CDR3 is 13 residues long. Germline-derived CDR1 and CDR2 are MNHNS and SASEGT. CDR3: CASSDDRPDTQYF. Written as DNA, the CDR3 is TGTGCCAGCAGTGACGACAGACCAGATACGCAGTATTTT.

CDR3 sequence reads: CSARVVNGEAFF. CDR3 bases: TGCAGTGCTAGAGTGGTGAACGGTGAAGCTTTCTTT. The chain carries TRBV20-1 and TRBJ1-1; no firm D call. The length of the CDR3 is 12 residues. V lost 1 base and J 7 bases, leaving 10 bases between the germline ends. Germline assignment: CDR1 DFQATT and CDR2 SNEGSKA (reference sequence).

This clonotype was recorded a few times. V and J are TRBV13 and TRBJ2-7; D is perhaps TRBD1 (8 bases). The V gene lost 4 bases and the J gene lost 3 bases, with 19 bases spanning the gap. This CDR3 has 16 amino acids. Germline V gene sequence: CDR1 PRHDT, CDR2 FYEKMQ (reference sequence). The CDR3 DNA sequence: TGTGCCAGCAGCTCCCAGGGGGCGAGCGGGAACTACGAGCAGTACTTC. Translating it yields CASSSQGASGNYEQYF.

Turning to this clonotype: A read error may produce the germline difference seen at one junction end. The CDR3 sequence is CSASLRNPPQHF. For the CDR3, the DNA is TGCAGTGCTAGTTTGCGCAATCCGCCCCAGCATTTT. This chain joins TRBV20-1 and TRBJ1-5; the D is unclear. CDR1 is DFQATT and CDR2 is SNEGSKA in the germline V gene (reference sequence). The CDR3 runs 12 residues.

The gene calls are TRBV5-1 and TRBJ2-7; possibly TRBD2 for D (6 bases). The J call may be faulty, since TRBJ2-1 better matches the DNA end. The CDR3 totals 15 residues. Germline V CDR1 and CDR2: SGHRS, YFSETQ. CDR3 loop: CASSLGRPRTYEQFF. In nucleotides, the CDR3 is TGCGCCAGCAGCTTAGGGAGGCCTCGGACCTACGAGCAGTTCTTC.